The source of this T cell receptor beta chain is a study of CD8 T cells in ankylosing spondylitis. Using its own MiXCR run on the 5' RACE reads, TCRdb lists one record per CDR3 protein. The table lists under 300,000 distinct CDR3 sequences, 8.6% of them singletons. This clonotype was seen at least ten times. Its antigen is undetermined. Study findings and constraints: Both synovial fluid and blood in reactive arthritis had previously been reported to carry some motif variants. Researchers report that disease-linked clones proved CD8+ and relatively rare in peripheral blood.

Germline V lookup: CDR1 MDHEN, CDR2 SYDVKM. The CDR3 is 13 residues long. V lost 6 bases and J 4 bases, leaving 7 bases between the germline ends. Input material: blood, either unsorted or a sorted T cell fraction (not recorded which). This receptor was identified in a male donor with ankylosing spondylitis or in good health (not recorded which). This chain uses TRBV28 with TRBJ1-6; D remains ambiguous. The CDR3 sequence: CASRTSYNSPLHF. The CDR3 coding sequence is TGTGCCAGCAGGACCTCGTATAATTCACCCCTCCACTTT.